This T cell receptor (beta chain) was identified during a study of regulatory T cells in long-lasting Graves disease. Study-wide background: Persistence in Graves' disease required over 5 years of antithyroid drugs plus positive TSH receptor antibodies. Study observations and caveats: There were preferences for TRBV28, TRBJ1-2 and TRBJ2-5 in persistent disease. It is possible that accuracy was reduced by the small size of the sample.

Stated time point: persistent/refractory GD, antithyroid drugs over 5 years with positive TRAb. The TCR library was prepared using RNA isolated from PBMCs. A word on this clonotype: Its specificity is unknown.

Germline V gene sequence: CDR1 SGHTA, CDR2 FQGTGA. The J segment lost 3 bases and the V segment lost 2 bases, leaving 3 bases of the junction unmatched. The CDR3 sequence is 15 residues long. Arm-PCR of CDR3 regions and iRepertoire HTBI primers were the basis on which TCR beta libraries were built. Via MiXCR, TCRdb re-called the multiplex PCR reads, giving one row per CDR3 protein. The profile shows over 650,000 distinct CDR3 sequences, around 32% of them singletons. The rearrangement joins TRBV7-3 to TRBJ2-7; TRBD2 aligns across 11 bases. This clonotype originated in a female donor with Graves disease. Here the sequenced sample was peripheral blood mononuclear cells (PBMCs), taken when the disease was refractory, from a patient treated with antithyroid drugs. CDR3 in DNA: TGTGCCAGCAGCTTATCGGGACTAGCGGACTACGAGCAGTACTTC. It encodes CASSLSGLADYEQYF.